Below are 24 T cell receptor beta chains sequenced from a single sample in a study of blood T cell repertoires in COVID-19. Repertoires were generated with immunoSEQ multiplex PCR, while TCRdb's copy carries only in-frame clones and drops some. The table shows 150,000 to 250,000 clones, with roughly 83% occurring only once. Sequencing was performed on peripheral blood. These receptors were taken from a middle-aged woman with COVID-19, enrolled during active disease.

This clone was seen repeatedly, ten times or more. The chain employs TRBV7-2 and TRBJ1-4; 7 bases match TRBD1. V shed 5 bases and J 7 bases; nucleotides not matched to a gene: 10. The CDR3 has 15 amino acids. Per germline, CDR1 SGHTA and CDR2 FQGNSA. This CDR3 is CASSQQGIGAEKLFF. The CDR3 coding sequence is TGTGCCAGCAGCCAACAGGGGATCGGGGCTGAAAAACTGTTTTTT.

The chain links TRBV6-5 to TRBJ1-2, with 9 bases matching TRBD1. J was trimmed by 7 bases and V by 2 bases; bases with no gene match: 8. CDR1 MNHEY and CDR2 SVGAGI come from the germline V gene. The CDR3 covers 15 residues. CDR3 DNA sequence: TGTGCCAGCAGTTACGAGGGACAGGGTGTCGGTGGCTACACCTTC. It specifies CASSYEGQGVGGYTF.

The chain couples TRBV18 to TRBJ2-3; 7 bases map to TRBD2. CDR1 is KGHSH and CDR2 is LQKENI in the germline V gene. V trimming: 3 bases; J trimming: 0 bases; junction bases outside the gene matches: 6. The CDR3 loop spans 16 amino acids. Written as DNA, the CDR3 is TGTGCCAGCTCACCCCAGAGGGGAGGGAGCACAGATACGCAGTATTTT. Protein product: CASSPQRGGSTDTQYF.

The chain links TRBV24-1 to TRBJ2-1; no reliable D call. Germline V gene sequence: CDR1 KGHDR, CDR2 SFDVKD. CDR3 length equals 12 residues. The V end was cut by 1 base, the J end by 9 bases, with 6 bases between. The CDR3 loop reads CATSDFSGEQFF. CDR3 DNA: TGTGCCACCAGTGATTTCAGTGGTGAGCAGTTCTTC.

This clone turned up a few times. The rearrangement joins TRBV19 to TRBJ2-7; 7 nucleotides match TRBD1. Losses at the gene ends were 10 bases for V and 0 bases for J; bases not matched to a gene: 6. The CDR3 runs to 13 residues. Per germline, CDR1 LNHDA and CDR2 SQIVND (reference sequence). CDR3 amino acids: CAIAGTVSYEQYF. Written as DNA, the CDR3 is TGTGCCATCGCCGGGACAGTCTCCTACGAGCAGTACTTC.

This clone has at least ten counts. Additional DNA sequences in this sample encode the identical CDR3. This chain joins TRBV9 and TRBJ1-3; no clear D gene. Trimming cost V 0 bases and J 1 base, with 8 bases left between them. The CDR3 is 15 amino acids. Germline V lookup: CDR1 SGDLS, CDR2 YYNGEE. DNA for the CDR3: TGTGCCAGCAGCGTAGGCGGGGTTTCTGGAAACACCATATATTTT. It encodes CASSVGGVSGNTIYF.

The chain couples TRBV19 to TRBJ2-1, with 9 bases fitting TRBD2. The ends lost 4 bases at V and 2 bases at J; junction bases unmatched: 6. CDR1 and CDR2 (germline): LNHDA, SQIVND (reference sequence). This CDR3 has 16 amino acids. The CDR3 sequence is CASSRLAGDPYNEQFF. The CDR3 nucleotides are TGTGCCAGTAGTAGATTAGCGGGGGATCCCTACAATGAGCAGTTCTTC.

This chain uses TRBV6-5 with TRBJ1-2; tentatively, D is TRBD1 (5 bases). Trimming removed 0 bases from V and 4 bases from J, with 9 bases in between. CDR3 length: 14 residues. Germline V gives CDR1 MNHEY, CDR2 SVGAGI. This CDR3 reads CASSYSDRSYGYTF. In DNA, the CDR3 is TGTGCCAGCAGTTACTCCGACAGAAGCTATGGCTACACCTTC.

This rearrangement joins TRBV30 to TRBJ1-1, with TRBD1 matching over 9 bases. Germline CDR1 GTSNPN, CDR2 SVGIG (reference sequence). The length of the CDR3 is 14 residues. V lost 6 bases and J lost 3; bases outside the gene matches: 8. CDR3 protein: CACHRGQVDTEAFF. DNA of the CDR3: TGTGCCTGCCACAGGGGGCAAGTGGACACTGAAGCTTTCTTT.

The gene calls are TRBV5-5 and TRBJ2-3, with D possibly being TRBD1 (5 bases). The CDR3 length is 16 residues. V shed 1 base and J shed 0 bases, with 12 bases lying between them. Germline lookup yields CDR1 SGHKS and CDR2 YYEKEE (reference sequence). The CDR3 sequence is CASSLTGAPSTDTQYF. The CDR3 nucleotides read TGTGCCAGCAGCTTGACTGGGGCACCTAGCACAGATACGCAGTATTTT.

This chain joins TRBV19 and TRBJ1-4; 8 bases align to TRBD1. This CDR3 has 15 residues. CDR1 and CDR2 from the germline V gene are LNHDA and SQIVND (reference sequence). The V gene end was trimmed by 7 bases and the J gene end by 8 bases; junction bases not matched to a gene: 12. The DNA for the CDR3 is TGTGCCAGTATGCTATACGGGACAGGAGGAGAAAAACTGTTTTTT. Its translation: CASMLYGTGGEKLFF.

The chain combines TRBV19 with TRBJ2-3; the match to TRBD2 covers 16 bases. The germline gives CDR1 LNHDA, CDR2 SQIVND (reference sequence). CDR3 length equals 15 residues. Trimming removed 4 bases from V and 6 bases from J; junction bases left unmatched: 1. The CDR3 bases are TGTGCCAGTAGTAGGGGACTAGCGGGAGGGGATACGCAGTATTTT. Its translation: CASSRGLAGGDTQYF.

The rearrangement links TRBV20-1 to TRBJ2-7, with a possible D match to TRBD1 (6 bases). The V end lost 6 bases, the J end lost 9 bases, and 15 bases lay between the germline ends. The CDR3 spans 11 residues. Germline assignment: CDR1 DFQATT and CDR2 SNEGSKA (reference sequence). The CDR3 spells CSARRDTGQYF. The CDR3 bases are TGCAGTGCGCGCCGGGACACAGGGCAGTACTTC.

CDR3 coding DNA: TGTGCCAGCTCACCCGGGAGAGATCAGCCCCAGCATTTT. Its protein product is CASSPGRDQPQHF. The V call is TRBV18, the J call TRBJ1-5; no clear D. With 3 bases removed from V and 5 bases from J, the gap between germline ends came to 8 bases. There are 13 residues in the CDR3. The V gene's germline CDR1 is KGHSH and CDR2 LQKENI.

The chain uses TRBV7-9 and TRBJ2-3, with D possibly matching TRBD1 (5 bases). This CDR3 comprises 16 residues. Germline V gives CDR1 SEHNR, CDR2 FQNEAQ (reference sequence). V dropped 5 bases and J dropped 3 bases, with 18 bases sitting between them. The CDR3 protein is CASSPGQALVTDTQYF. The CDR3, as DNA: TGTGCCAGCAGCCCCGGACAAGCTTTAGTGACAGATACGCAGTATTTT.

The chain has TRBV5-1 and TRBJ1-1; D might be TRBD1 (5 bases). Trimming cost V 0 bases and J 1 base, with 10 bases left between them. Germline CDR1 and CDR2: SGHRS and YFSETQ. The CDR3 covers 15 residues. The DNA for the CDR3 is TGCGCCAGCAGCTTGGCGGGGGACGCGAACACTGAAGCTTTCTTT. This translates into CASSLAGDANTEAFF.

The chain links TRBV11-1 to TRBJ2-1; TRBD2 is a possible D gene (5 bases). The CDR3 length is 13 residues. Germline CDR1 reads SGHAT; CDR2 reads FQDESV (reference sequence). V was clipped by 4 bases and J by 6 bases, with 10 bases between them. The CDR3 region is CASSSGLSNEQFF. The CDR3 region has the DNA TGTGCCAGCAGCTCAGGACTGTCCAATGAGCAGTTCTTC.

The V call is TRBV27, the J call TRBJ2-5; D remains ambiguous. The germline V gene encodes CDR1 MNHEY and CDR2 SMNVEV (reference sequence). The CDR3 sequence is 14 residues long. V lost 3 bases and J lost 2, with 10 bases in between. The CDR3 here is CASSFGVTQETQYF. The CDR3 DNA is TGTGCCAGCAGTTTCGGAGTTACGCAAGAGACCCAGTACTTC.

The gene calls are TRBV9 and TRBJ2-5, with D perhaps matching TRBD2 (5 bases). The CDR3 runs 14 residues. The V gene's germline CDR1 is SGDLS and CDR2 YYNGEE. The V gene lost 0 bases and the J gene lost 5 bases, with 11 bases spanning the gap. The CDR3 DNA follows: TGTGCCAGCAGCGTAGGGGAGAAGTGGGAGACCCAGTACTTC. Protein sequence: CASSVGEKWETQYF.

The chain carries TRBV10-1 and TRBJ1-5, with a weak D call TRBD1 (5 bases). This CDR3 region has 13 residues. V lost 3 bases to trimming and J lost 5 bases, with 8 bases between them. Germline CDR1 WNHNN, CDR2 SYGVQD (reference sequence). In DNA form, the CDR3 reads TGCGCCAGCAGTGATTGGGGGGATCAGCCCCAGCATTTT. This gives the protein CASSDWGDQPQHF.

The chain uses TRBV7-2 and TRBJ2-7; 7 positions match TRBD1. V trimming: 3 bases; J trimming: 6 bases; junction bases outside the gene matches: 20. Looked up from germline, CDR1 is SGHTA and CDR2 is FQGNSA. The CDR3 covers 18 residues. The CDR3 reads CASSFKSSSTGSYVEQYF. DNA of the CDR3: TGTGCCAGCAGCTTCAAATCCAGTTCGACAGGGAGCTATGTCGAGCAGTACTTC.

V gene TRBV6-5 combines with J gene TRBJ2-3; D perhaps matches TRBD2 (6 bases). The CDR3 loop spans 13 amino acids. The V end was cut by 7 bases, the J end by 5 bases, with 13 bases between. Looked up from germline, CDR1 is MNHEY and CDR2 is SVGAGI. In DNA form, the CDR3 reads TGTGCCAGCATTCCGGCCGGGGGAGATACGCAGTATTTT. Amino acid sequence: CASIPAGGDTQYF.

In DNA form, the CDR3 reads TGTGCCAGCAGCTACCCGAAACAGGGCCAGCCCCAGCATTTT. Translated: CASSYPKQGQPQHF. V gene TRBV6-5 combines with J gene TRBJ1-5; tentative D call: TRBD1 (6 bases). The germline gives CDR1 MNHEY, CDR2 SVGAGI. This CDR3 comprises 14 residues. V was shortened by 6 bases and J by 7 bases, with 16 bases between the two germline ends.

This clone was seen once. This chain joins TRBV9 and TRBJ1-1, with D perhaps TRBD1 (6 bases). V lost 4 bases, J lost 5 bases, and 15 bases lay in between. Germline assignment: CDR1 SGDLS and CDR2 YYNGEE. CDR3 length: 14 residues. The CDR3 coding sequence is TGTGCCAGCAGCCCCCTCTACCAGGGGACTGAAGCTTTCTTT. Its protein is CASSPLYQGTEAFF.